This T cell receptor beta chain derives from a study of identical twins. This CDR3 has 14 residues. Unmatched junction bases numbered 16, after V lost 6 bases and J lost 12 bases. This clonotype was seen a handful of times. Carrying unique molecular identifiers, the cDNA also gained a universal primer site through template switching. TCRdb fed the 5' RACE reads into MiXCR, producing one record per CDR3 protein. The repertoire holds 200,000 to 250,000 distinct CDR3 sequences, with about an eighth as singletons. In addition, the sample was reused for a study of yellow fever vaccine responses in identical twins.

The receptor was derived from a woman aged 18-29 years in good health. This sequence joins TRBV12-3 or TRBV12-4 and TRBJ2-7, with 8 bases fitting TRBD1. The sequenced sample consisted of memory (CD45RO+) T cells sorted from blood. CDR3 DNA: TGTGCCAGCAGCCAGGGGGCCACTAGAAGGCTAGTGTACTTC. It yields the protein CASSQGATRRLVYF.